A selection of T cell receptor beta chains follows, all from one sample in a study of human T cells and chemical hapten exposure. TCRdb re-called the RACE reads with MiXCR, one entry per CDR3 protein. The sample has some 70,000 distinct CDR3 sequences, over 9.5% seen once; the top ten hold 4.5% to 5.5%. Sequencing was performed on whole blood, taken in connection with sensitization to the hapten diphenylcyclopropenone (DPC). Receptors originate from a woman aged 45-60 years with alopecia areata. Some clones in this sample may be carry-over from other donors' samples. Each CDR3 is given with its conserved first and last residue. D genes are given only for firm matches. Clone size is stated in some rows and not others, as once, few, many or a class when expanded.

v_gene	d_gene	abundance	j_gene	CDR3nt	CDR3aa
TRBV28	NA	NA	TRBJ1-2	TGTGCCAGCAGTTTATACAGGGTGGATGGCTACACCTTC	CASSLYRVDGYTF
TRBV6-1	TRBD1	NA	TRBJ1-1	TGTGCCAGCCCAAGACAGGGAGGAACTGAAGCTTTCTTT	CASPRQGGTEAFF
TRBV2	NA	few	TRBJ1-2	TGTGCCAGCAGTGCGACAGTCCGACAGCAACCCTATGGCTACACCTTC	CASSATVRQQPYGYTF
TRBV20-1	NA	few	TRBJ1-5	TGCAGTGCTAGTAGGGGGCAGCCCCAGCATTTT	CSASRGQPQHF
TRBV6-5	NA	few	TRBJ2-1	TGTGCCAGCAGTTACCGGTTGAATGAGCAGTTCTTC	CASSYRLNEQFF
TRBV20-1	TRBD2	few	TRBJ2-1	TGCAGCCCAAGACTAGCGGGAACCTACAATGAGCAGTTCTTC	CSPRLAGTYNEQFF
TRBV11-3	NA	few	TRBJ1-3	TGTGCCAGCAGCTTAAGGGGTGCAGGAAACACCATATATTTT	CASSLRGAGNTIYF
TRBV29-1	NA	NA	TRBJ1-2	TGCAGCGTTGAACCACAGGAAGCTAACTATGGCTACACCTTC	CSVEPQEANYGYTF
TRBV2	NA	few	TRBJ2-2	TGTGCCAGCAGCCAGACCGGAGTGGGGGGGGAGCTGTTTTTT	CASSQTGVGGELFF
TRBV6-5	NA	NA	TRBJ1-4	TGTGCCAGCAGTTCTCACAGGGAGGAAAAACTGTTTTTT	CASSSHREEKLFF
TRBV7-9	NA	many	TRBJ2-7	TGTGCCAGCAGTTTCACCGGGACTTCCTACGAGCAGTACTTC	CASSFTGTSYEQYF
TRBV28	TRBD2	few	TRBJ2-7	TGTGCCAGCAGTCCCAGCGGGAGGGCCAAGAGGGAGCAGTACTTC	CASSPSGRAKREQYF
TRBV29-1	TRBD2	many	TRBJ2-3	TGCAGCGTTTCTAGCGGGAGGCCCACAGATACGCAGTATTTT	CSVSSGRPTDTQYF
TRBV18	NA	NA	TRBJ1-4	TGTGCCAGCTCACCAGGGACTAATGAAAAACTGTTTTTT	CASSPGTNEKLFF
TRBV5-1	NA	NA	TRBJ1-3	TGCGCCAGCAGCTTGTCGATCACGGGAACTGGAAACACCATATATTTT	CASSLSITGTGNTIYF
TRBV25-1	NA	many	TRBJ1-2	TGTGCCAGCAGACGGGGTGGCCTTAACTATGGCTACACCTTC	CASRRGGLNYGYTF
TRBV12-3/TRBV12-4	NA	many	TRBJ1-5	TGTGCCAGCAGCTCCCGGGCCTTCCTATCCGGGCCCGGTGGACGCAATCAGCCCCAGCATTTT	CASSSRAFLSGPGGRNQPQHF
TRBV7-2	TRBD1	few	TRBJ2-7	TGTGCCAGCAGCTTAGCACAGGGGGCTGCCTACGAGCAGTACTTC	CASSLAQGAAYEQYF
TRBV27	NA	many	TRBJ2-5	TGTGCCAGCAGTTTGGGGTCGAGAGAGACCCAGTACTTC	CASSLGSRETQYF
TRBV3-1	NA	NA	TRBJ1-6	TGTGCCAGCAGCCAAGTCTCTCAGAAGCCCCTCCACTTT	CASSQVSQKPLHF
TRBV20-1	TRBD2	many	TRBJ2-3	TGCAGTGCTCCCCAGGGACTAGCGGTCACAGATACGCAGTATTTT	CSAPQGLAVTDTQYF
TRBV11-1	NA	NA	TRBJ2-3	TGTGCCAGCAGAGGAGATACGCAGTATTTT	CASRGDTQYF
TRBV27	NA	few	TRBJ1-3	TGTGCCAGCAGTTTATCGCCGGGACCCTCTTCTGGAAACACCATATATTTT	CASSLSPGPSSGNTIYF
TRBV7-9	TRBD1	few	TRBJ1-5	TGTGCCAGCAGGGGGACAGGAGATCAGCCCCAGCATTTT	CASRGTGDQPQHF
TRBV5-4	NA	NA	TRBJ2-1	TGTGCCAGCAGCCTCAAACAGGGTTCAAACTCCTACAATGAGCAGTTCTTC	CASSLKQGSNSYNEQFF
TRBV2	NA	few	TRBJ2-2	TGTGCCACCAAAACGGAGGGATCCGGGGAGCTGTTTTTT	CATKTEGSGELFF
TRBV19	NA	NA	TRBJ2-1	TGTGCCAGTAGTGTTGTCTCGACTACTCTTAGCAATGAGCAGTTCTTC	CASSVVSTTLSNEQFF
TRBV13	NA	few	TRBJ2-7	TGTGCCAGCAGCTTGGTGCGTGGGCACGAGCAGTACTTC	CASSLVRGHEQYF
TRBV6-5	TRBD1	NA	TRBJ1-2	TGTGCCAGCAGTCCACCCGGGACAGGGCCCGGCTACACCTTC	CASSPPGTGPGYTF
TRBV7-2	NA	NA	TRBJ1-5	TGTGCCAGCAGCTTAGCGACAGGTGGCCAGCCCCAGCATTTT	CASSLATGGQPQHF